This TCR beta chain was retrieved from a study of blood T cells in healthy people across ages. The study's findings and limits: Investigators viewed diversity estimates from one million T cells as underestimates, the study reported.

This clonotype was picked up a small number of times. Antigen: not known. Using a J-beta primer mix together with a sample-barcoded 5' primer, a second PCR was run for roughly 6 to 12 cycles. TCRdb reanalysed the 5' RACE reads using MiXCR and keeps one entry per CDR3 protein. The sample includes more than 500,000 distinct CDR3 sequences, about 25% of them seen just once. CDR1 is DFQATT and CDR2 is SNEGSKA in the germline V gene (reference sequence). The CDR3 totals 14 residues. With 3 bases removed from V and 4 bases from J, the gap between germline ends came to 15 bases. These data were also filed under a second study, of T cells of mothers and their children.

The TCR sequence derives from a boy between 2 and 10 years old in good health. Sequencing was carried out using blood. The rearrangement uses TRBV20-1 and TRBJ2-5; D is undetermined. The CDR3 coding sequence is TGCAGTGCTAGTGAGCCTCGAGTGGTAGAGACCCAGTACTTC. It yields the protein CSASEPRVVETQYF.